This entry concerns a single T cell receptor (beta chain). This sample was taken from a study of blood T cell repertoires in COVID-19. Study summary: Samples representing acute and convalescent COVID-19 were sourced from the United States, Italy and Spain.

TCRdb's table, derived via immunoSEQ multiplex PCR, lists solely in-frame clones and lacks some. The sample consists of 300,000 to 400,000 clones, about 91% of them appearing once. Those enrolled in Seattle joined during active infection and were followed longitudinally afterward. The V end lost 6 bases, the J end lost 1 base, and 9 bases lay between the germline ends. Per the germline V gene, CDR1 is SGHAT and CDR2 is FQNNGV. The CDR3 loop spans 13 amino acids. This chain connects TRBV11-2 to TRBJ2-5, with D unclear. The sequence was collected from a man between 25 and 39 years old with COVID-19, enrolled during active disease. Sequencing was performed on peripheral blood. The CDR3 region is CASSYGLQETQYF. The CDR3 coding sequence is TGTGCCAGCAGTTATGGGCTCCAAGAGACCCAGTACTTC.